This T cell receptor (beta chain) was sequenced for a study of T-cell reconstitution after alpha-beta-depleted transplantation in children. Points from the study as a whole: The authors attributed T-cell counts and diversity one year after transplant mostly to newly produced T cells.

Unique molecular identifiers were used in preparing the TCRbeta library. Each CDR3 protein gets one entry after TCRdb re-called the PCR reads with MiXCR. The profile shows more than 25,000 distinct CDR3 sequences, under 8% of them singletons. CDR3 length equals 17 residues. Germline assignment: CDR1 SGHAT and CDR2 FQDESV (reference sequence). V trimming: 4 bases; J trimming: 5 bases; junction bases outside the gene matches: 16. Details on this clonotype: Its specificity is not known.

This chain links TRBV11-1 with TRBJ2-5; 7 nucleotides align to TRBD1. This material consisted of PBMCs, mostly from graft donor cells, taken 180 days after TCRalphabeta/CD19-depleted stem cell transplant. This receptor was obtained from a male patient younger than 18 who had a stem cell transplant for acute myeloid leukemia, so the T cells may come from the graft donor. The CDR3 reads CASSSGQVSTNMETQYF. CDR3 coding DNA: TGTGCCAGCAGCTCCGGACAGGTGTCCACCAATATGGAGACCCAGTACTTC.